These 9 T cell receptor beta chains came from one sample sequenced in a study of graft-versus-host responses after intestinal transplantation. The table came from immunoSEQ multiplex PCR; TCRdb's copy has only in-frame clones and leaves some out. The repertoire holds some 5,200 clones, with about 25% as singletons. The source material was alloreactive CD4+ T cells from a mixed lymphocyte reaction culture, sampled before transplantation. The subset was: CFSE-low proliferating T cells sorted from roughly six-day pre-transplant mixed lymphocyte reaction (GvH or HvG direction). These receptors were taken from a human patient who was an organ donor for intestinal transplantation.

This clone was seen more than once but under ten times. For the CDR3, the DNA is TGTGCCAGCAGCCGCATTAGCGGGCTTTCCTACGAGCAGTACTTC. It codes for CASSRISGLSYEQYF. This chain uses TRBV5-8 with TRBJ2-7; 7 bases map to TRBD2. The germline V gene encodes CDR1 SGHTS and CDR2 YDEGEE. V lost 4 bases to trimming and J lost 1 base; unmatched junction nucleotides: 8. The CDR3 sequence is 15 residues long.

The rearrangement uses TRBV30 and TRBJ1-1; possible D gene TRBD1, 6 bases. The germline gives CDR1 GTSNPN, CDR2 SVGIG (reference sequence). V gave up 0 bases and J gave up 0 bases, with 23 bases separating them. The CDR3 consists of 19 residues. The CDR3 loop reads CAWSVLRGGAGWLNTEAFF. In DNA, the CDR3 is TGTGCCTGGAGTGTACTACGGGGGGGCGCGGGTTGGTTGAACACTGAAGCTTTCTTT.

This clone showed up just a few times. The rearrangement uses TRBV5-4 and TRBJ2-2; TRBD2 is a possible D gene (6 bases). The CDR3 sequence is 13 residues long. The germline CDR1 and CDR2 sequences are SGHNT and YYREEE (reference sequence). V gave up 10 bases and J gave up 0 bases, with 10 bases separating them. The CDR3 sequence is CALGGPNTGELFF. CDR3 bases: TGTGCCCTCGGGGGTCCGAACACCGGGGAGCTGTTTTTT.

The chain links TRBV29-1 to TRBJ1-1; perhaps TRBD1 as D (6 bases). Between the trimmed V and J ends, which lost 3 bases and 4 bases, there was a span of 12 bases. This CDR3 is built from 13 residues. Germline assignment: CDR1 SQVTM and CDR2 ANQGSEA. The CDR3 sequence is CSVDQGGGTEAFF. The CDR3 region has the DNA TGCAGCGTTGATCAAGGGGGTGGCACTGAAGCTTTCTTT.

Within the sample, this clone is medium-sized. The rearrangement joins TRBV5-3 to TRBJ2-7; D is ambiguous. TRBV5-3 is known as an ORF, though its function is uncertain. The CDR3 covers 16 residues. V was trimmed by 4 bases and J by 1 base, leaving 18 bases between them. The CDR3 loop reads CARSLPVVIKSYEQYF. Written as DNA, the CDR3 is TGTGCCAGAAGCCTACCGGTAGTAATAAAGTCCTACGAGCAGTACTTC.

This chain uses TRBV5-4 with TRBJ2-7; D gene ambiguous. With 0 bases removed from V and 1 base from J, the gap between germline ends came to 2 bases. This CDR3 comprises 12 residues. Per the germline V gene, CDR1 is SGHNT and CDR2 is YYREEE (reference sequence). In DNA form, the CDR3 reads TGTGCCAGCAGCTTGGCATCCTACGAGCAGTACTTC. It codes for CASSLASYEQYF.

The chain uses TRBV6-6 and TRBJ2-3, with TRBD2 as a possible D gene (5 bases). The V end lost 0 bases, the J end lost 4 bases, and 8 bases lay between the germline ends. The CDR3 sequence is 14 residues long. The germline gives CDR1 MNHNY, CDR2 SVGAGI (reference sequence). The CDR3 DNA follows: TGTGCCAGCAGTTACTCCCGGACTTCAGATACGCAGTATTTT. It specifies CASSYSRTSDTQYF.

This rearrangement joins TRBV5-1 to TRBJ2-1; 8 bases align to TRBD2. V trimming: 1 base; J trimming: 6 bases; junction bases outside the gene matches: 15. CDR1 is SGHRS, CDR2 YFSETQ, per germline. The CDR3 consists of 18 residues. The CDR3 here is CASSLLLGGGRRVNEQFF. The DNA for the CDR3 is TGCGCCAGCAGCTTGCTTCTCGGGGGCGGGAGGAGGGTCAATGAGCAGTTCTTC.

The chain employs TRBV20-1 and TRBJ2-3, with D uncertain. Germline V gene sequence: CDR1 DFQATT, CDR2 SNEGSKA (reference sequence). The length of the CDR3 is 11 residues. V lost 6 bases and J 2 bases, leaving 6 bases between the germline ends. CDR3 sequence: CSASLTDTQYF. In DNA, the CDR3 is TGCAGTGCGTCACTCACAGATACGCAGTATTTT.